This T cell receptor beta chain stems from a study of HIV-infected patients and healthy controls. The study's findings and limits: HIV-associated CDR3 frequencies dropped significantly during therapy; CMV-associated ones, mostly rising, changed nonsignificantly. Size-matching overweighted rare events from HIV-infected data when comparing patients with controls.

All unsorted peripheral T cells were captured because whole blood was used without fractionation. RNA came from 2 to 2.5 ml of peripheral blood. Germline V CDR1 and CDR2: LNHDA, SQIVND (reference sequence). This CDR3 comprises 16 residues. Deletions cut 5 bases from V and 2 bases from J, with 19 bases between. Reverse transcription used about 500 ng RNA and constant-region primers for alpha and beta. Separate chain-specific third strand synthesis with multiplexing indices produced the alpha and beta libraries. The library got P5 and P7 elements plus a second index, then a roughly 23-cycle PCR. MiXCR, applied by TCRdb to the 5' RACE reads, yields one record per CDR3 protein. The table lists 13,000 to 15,000 distinct CDR3 sequences, roughly 9.9% of them singletons. In this sample, this clonotype turned up many times. Its antigen remains unknown.

This receptor was obtained from an adult in good health. Sequencing used blood. The chain carries TRBV19 and TRBJ2-7; no definite D call. The CDR3: CASSPHATERPYEQYF. CDR3 sequence (DNA): TGTGCCAGTAGTCCTCACGCTACAGAGCGTCCCTACGAGCAGTACTTC.